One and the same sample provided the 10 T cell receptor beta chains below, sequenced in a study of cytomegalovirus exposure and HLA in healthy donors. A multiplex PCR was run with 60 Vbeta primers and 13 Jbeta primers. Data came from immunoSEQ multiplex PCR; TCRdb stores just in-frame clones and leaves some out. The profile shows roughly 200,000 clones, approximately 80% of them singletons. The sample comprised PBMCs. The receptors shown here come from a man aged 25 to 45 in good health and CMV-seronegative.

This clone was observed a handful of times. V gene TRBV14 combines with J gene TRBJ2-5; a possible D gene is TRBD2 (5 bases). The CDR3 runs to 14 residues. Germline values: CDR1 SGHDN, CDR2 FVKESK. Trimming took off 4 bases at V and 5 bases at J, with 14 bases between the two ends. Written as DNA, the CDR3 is TGTGCCAGCAGCCCTTCGGGGTACCCGGAGACCCAGTACTTC. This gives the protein CASSPSGYPETQYF.

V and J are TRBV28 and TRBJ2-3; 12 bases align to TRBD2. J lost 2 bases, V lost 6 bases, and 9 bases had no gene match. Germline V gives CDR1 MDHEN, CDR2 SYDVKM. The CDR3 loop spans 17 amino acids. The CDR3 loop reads CASSPYSSGGVTDTQYF. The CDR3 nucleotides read TGTGCCAGCAGCCCATACTCTAGCGGGGGGGTCACAGATACGCAGTATTTT.

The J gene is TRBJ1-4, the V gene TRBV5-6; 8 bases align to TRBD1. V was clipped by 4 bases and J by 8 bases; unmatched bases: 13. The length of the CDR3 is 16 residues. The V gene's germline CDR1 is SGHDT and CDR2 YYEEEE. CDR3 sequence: CASSPGQGLSGEKLFF. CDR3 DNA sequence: TGTGCCAGCAGCCCAGGACAGGGCCTGAGTGGGGAAAAACTGTTTTTT.

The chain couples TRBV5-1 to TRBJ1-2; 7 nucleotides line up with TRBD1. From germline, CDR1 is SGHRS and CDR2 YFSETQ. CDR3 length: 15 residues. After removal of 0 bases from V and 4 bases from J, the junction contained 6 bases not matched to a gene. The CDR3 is CASSLADRPLYGYTF. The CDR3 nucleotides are TGCGCCAGCAGCTTGGCGGACAGGCCCCTCTATGGCTACACCTTC. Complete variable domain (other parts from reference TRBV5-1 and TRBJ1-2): KAGVTQTPRYLIKTRGQQVTLSCSPISGHRSVSWYQQTPGQGLQFLFEYFSETQRNKGNFPGRFSGRQFSNSRSEMNVSTLELGDSALYLCASSLADRPLYGYTFGSGTRLTVV.

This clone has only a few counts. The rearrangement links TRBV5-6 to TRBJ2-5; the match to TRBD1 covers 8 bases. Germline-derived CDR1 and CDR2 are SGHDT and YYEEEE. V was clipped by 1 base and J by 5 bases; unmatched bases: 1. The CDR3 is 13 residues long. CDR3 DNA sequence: TGTGCCAGCAGCTTGACAGGGGGGGAGACCCAGTACTTC. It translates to CASSLTGGETQYF.

CDR3 sequence (DNA): TGTGCCAGCACTGGGGGACAGGGCAATCAGCCCCAGCATTTT. It codes for CASTGGQGNQPQHF. The chain recombines TRBV6-6 with TRBJ1-5; TRBD1 matches at 8 bases. V lost 7 bases, J lost 2 bases, and 4 bases stayed unmatched. The CDR3 sequence is 14 residues long. Looked up from germline, CDR1 is MNHNY and CDR2 is SVGAGI (reference sequence).

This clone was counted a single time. CDR3 in DNA: TGTGCCAGCAGCTTACGCCGGTTCCCGACCTACGAGCAGTACTTC. This sequence encodes CASSLRRFPTYEQYF. V gene TRBV7-8 combines with J gene TRBJ2-7; D remains unclear. The germline V gene has CDR1 SGHVS and CDR2 FQNEAQ. The CDR3 is 15 residues long. V was pared by 2 bases and J by 2 bases, with 13 bases between.

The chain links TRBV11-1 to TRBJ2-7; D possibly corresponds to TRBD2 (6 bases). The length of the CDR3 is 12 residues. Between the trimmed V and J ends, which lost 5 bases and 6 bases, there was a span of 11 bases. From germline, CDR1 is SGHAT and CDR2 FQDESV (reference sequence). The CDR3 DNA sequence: TGTGCCAGCAGCCCAGGGACTGCCGAGCAGTACTTC. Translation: CASSPGTAEQYF.

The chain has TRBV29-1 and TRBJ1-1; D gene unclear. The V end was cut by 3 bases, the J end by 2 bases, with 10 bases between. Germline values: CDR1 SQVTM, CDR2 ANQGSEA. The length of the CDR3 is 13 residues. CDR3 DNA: TGCAGCGTTGACCCCGCGGGAAACACTGAAGCTTTCTTT. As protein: CSVDPAGNTEAFF. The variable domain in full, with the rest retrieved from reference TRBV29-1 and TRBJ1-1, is SAVISQKPSRDICQRGTSLTIQCQVDSQVTMMFWYRQQPGQSLTLIATANQGSEATYESGFVIDKFPISRPNLTFSTLTVSNMSPEDSSIYLCSVDPAGNTEAFFGQGTRLTVV.

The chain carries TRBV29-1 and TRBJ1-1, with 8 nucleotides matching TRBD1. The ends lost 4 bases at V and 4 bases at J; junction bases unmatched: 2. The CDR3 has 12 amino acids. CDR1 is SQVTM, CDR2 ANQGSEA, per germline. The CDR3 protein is CSVVQGATEAFF. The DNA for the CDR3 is TGCAGCGTTGTCCAGGGGGCCACTGAAGCTTTCTTT.